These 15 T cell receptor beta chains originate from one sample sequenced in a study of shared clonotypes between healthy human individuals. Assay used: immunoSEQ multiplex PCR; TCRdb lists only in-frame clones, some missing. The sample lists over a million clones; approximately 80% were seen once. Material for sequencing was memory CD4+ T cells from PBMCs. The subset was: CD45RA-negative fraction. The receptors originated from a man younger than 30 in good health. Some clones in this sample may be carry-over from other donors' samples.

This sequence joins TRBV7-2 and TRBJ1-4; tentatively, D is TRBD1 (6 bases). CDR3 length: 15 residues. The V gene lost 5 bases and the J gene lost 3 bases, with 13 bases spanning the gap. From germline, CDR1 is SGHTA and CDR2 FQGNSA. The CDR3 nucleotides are TGTGCCAGCAGCGTCCTCGGACAGCCTAATGAAAAACTGTTTTTT. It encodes CASSVLGQPNEKLFF.

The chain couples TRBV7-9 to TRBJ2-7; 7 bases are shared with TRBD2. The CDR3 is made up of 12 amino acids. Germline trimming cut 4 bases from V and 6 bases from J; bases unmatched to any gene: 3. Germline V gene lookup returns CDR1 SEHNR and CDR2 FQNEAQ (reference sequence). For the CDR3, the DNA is TGTGCCAGCAGCTCTAGCGGACCCGAGCAGTACTTC. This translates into CASSSSGPEQYF.

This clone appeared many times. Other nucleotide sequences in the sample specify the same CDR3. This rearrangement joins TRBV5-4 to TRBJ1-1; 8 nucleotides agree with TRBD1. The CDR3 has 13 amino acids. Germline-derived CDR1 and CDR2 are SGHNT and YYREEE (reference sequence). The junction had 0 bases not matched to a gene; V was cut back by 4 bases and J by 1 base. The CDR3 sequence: CASSGQGNTEAFF. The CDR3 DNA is TGTGCCAGCAGCGGACAGGGGAACACTGAAGCTTTCTTT.

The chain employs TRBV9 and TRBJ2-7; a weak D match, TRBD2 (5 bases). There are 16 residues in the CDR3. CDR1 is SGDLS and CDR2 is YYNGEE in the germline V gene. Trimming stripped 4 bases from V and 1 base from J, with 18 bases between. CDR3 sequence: CASSRGEGSISYEQYF. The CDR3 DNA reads TGTGCCAGCAGCAGAGGAGAGGGTTCAATATCCTACGAGCAGTACTTC. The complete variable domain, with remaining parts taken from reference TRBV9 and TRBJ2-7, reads DSGVTQTPKHLITATGQRVTLRCSPRSGDLSVYWYQQSLDQGLQFLIQYYNGEERAKGNILERFSAQQFPDLHSELNLSSLELGDSALYFCASSRGEGSISYEQYFGPGTRLTVT.

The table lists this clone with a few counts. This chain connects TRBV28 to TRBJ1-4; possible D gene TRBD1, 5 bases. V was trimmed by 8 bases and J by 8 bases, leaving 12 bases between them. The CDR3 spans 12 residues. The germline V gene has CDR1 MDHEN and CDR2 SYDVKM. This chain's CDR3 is CASERGREKLFF. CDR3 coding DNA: TGTGCCAGCGAACGGGGGAGGGAAAAACTGTTTTTT. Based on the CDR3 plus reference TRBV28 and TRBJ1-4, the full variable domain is DVKVTQSSRYLVKRTGEKVFLECVQDMDHENMFWYRQDPGLGLRLIYFSYDVKMKEKGDIPEGYSVSREKKERFSLILESASTNQTSMYLCASERGREKLFFGSGTQLSVL.

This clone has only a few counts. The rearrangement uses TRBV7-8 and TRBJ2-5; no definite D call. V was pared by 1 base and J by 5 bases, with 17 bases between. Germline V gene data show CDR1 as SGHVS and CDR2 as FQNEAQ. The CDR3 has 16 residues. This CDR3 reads CASSLGAFERRETQYF. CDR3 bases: TGTGCCAGCAGCTTAGGGGCATTTGAGCGCAGGGAGACCCAGTACTTC.

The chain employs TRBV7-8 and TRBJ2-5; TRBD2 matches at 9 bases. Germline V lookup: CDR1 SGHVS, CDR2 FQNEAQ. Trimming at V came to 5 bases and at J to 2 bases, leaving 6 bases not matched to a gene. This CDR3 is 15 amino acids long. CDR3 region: CASSPKTSGQETQYF. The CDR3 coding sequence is TGTGCCAGCAGCCCCAAGACTAGCGGACAAGAGACCCAGTACTTC.

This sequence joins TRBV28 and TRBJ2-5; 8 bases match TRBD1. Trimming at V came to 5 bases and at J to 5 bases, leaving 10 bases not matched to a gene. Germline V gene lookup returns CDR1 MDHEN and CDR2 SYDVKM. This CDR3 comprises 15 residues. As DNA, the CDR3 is TGTGCCAGCAGTATCCCGCAGGGGGCTCGGGAGACCCAGTACTTC. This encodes CASSIPQGARETQYF.

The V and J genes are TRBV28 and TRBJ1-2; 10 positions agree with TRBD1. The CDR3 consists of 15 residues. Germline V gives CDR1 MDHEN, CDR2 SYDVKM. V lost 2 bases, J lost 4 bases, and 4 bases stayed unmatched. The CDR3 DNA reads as TGTGCCAGCAGTTTAGGGACAGGGGTGACCTATGGCTACACCTTC. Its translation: CASSLGTGVTYGYTF.

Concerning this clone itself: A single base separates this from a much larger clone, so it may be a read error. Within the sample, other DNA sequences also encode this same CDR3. CDR3 bases: TGTGCCAGCAGCTTAGTGGGGGGCACCGAAGCTTTCTTT. It is translated as CASSLVGGTEAFF. The chain couples TRBV11-2 to TRBJ1-1; possibly TRBD1 for D (6 bases). The germline V and J ends were trimmed by 1 base and 8 bases, with 11 bases remaining between them. This CDR3 spans 13 amino acids. Germline V gene sequence: CDR1 SGHAT, CDR2 FQNNGV.

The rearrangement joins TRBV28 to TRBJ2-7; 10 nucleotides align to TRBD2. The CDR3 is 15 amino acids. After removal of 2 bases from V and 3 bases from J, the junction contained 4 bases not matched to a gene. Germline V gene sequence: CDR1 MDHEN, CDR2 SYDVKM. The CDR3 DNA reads TGTGCCAGCAGTTTAGGGGCTAGCGGGAGCTACGAGCAGTACTTC. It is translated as CASSLGASGSYEQYF. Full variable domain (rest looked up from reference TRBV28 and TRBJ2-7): DVKVTQSSRYLVKRTGEKVFLECVQDMDHENMFWYRQDPGLGLRLIYFSYDVKMKEKGDIPEGYSVSREKKERFSLILESASTNQTSMYLCASSLGASGSYEQYFGPGTRLTVT.

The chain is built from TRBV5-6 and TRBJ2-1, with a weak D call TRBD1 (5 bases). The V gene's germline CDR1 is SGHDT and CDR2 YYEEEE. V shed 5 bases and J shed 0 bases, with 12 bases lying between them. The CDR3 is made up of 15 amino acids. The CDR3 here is CASRRTRASYNEQFF. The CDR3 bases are TGTGCCAGCAGACGTACCAGGGCCTCCTACAATGAGCAGTTCTTC.

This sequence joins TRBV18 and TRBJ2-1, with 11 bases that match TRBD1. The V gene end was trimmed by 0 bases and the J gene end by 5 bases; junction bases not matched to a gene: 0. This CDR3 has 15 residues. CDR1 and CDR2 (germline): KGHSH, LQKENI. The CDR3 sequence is CASSPPGQGDNEQFF. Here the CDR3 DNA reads TGTGCCAGCTCACCACCGGGACAGGGGGACAATGAGCAGTTCTTC. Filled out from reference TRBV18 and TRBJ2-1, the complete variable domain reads NAGVMQNPRHLVRRRGQEARLRCSPMKGHSHVYWYRQLPEEGLKFMVYLQKENIIDESGMPKERFSAEFPKEGPSILRIQQVVRGDSAAYFCASSPPGQGDNEQFFGPGTRLTVL.

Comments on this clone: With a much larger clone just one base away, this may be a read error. CDR3 sequence: CASSQEVRVGFTGGLFF. As DNA, the CDR3 is TGCGCCAGCAGCCAAGAGGTTCGGGTCGGGTTCACCGGGGGGCTGTTTTTT. The chain has TRBV4-1 and TRBJ2-2, with D perhaps matching TRBD2 (6 bases). This CDR3 spans 17 amino acids. From germline, CDR1 is MGHRA and CDR2 YSYEKL.

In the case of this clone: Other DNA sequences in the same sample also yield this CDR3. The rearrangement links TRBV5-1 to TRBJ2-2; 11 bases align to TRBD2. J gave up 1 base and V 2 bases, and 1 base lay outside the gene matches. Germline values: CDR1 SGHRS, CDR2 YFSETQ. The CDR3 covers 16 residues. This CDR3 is CASSLTSGRNTGELFF. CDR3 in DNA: TGCGCCAGCAGCTTAACTAGCGGGAGGAACACCGGGGAGCTGTTTTTT.